The rows below give T cell receptor beta chains drawn from one sample of a study of beta chain features in type 1 diabetes. Profiled with immunoSEQ multiplex PCR; TCRdb holds only in-frame clones, not every one. The sample contains 300,000 to 450,000 clones, over 10% of which appear only once. The sample consisted of naive CD4+ T cells from blood. The receptors were sampled from a young woman with type 1 diabetes. Both conserved end residues are part of each CDR3. A D gene is named only where the DNA matches it firmly. The size entry is marked missing in some rows and otherwise reads once, few, many or a size class.

clone_size	v_call	j_call	d_call	cdr3_nt	cdr3_aa
few	TRBV29-1	TRBJ1-1	TRBD1	TGCAGCACAAGACAGGGCACTGAAGCTTTCTTT	CSTRQGTEAFF
few	TRBV4-1	TRBJ2-1	TRBD2	TGCGCCAGCAGCCAAGGCGGGAGCTGGGCTGGCAATGAGCAGTTCTTC	CASSQGGSWAGNEQFF
.	TRBV2	TRBJ2-2	.	TGTGCCAGCAGTGAAAGGAGGACTATTAACACCGGGGAGCTGTTTTTT	CASSERRTINTGELFF
.	TRBV29-1	TRBJ1-2	.	TGCAGCGTTGTAGGCAGGGGAATAAACTATGGCTACACCTTC	CSVVGRGINYGYTF
few	TRBV13	TRBJ2-5	.	TGTGCCAGCAGCCTCCGACGAGGGGGGGCGGGGGAGACCCAGTACTTC	CASSLRRGGAGETQYF
.	TRBV7-9	TRBJ2-5	.	TGTGCCAGCAGCTTAGGACAGGAGACCCAGTACTTC	CASSLGQETQYF
few	TRBV9	TRBJ2-7	TRBD2	TGTGCCAGCAGCGCGCGAGCGGGAGGTATCGGCGAGCAGTACTTC	CASSARAGGIGEQYF
few	TRBV18	TRBJ1-2	.	TGTGCCAGCTCACCACTCGCCAGTCCCAACTATGGCTACACCTTC	CASSPLASPNYGYTF
few	TRBV29-1	TRBJ1-2	TRBD1	TGCAGCGTAGAGGACAGGGTGAACTATGGCTACACCTTC	CSVEDRVNYGYTF
.	TRBV20-1	TRBJ2-7	.	TGCAGTGGAGGCTACGAGCAGTACTTC	CSGGYEQYF
.	TRBV2	TRBJ1-4	.	TGTGCCAGCAGACCGTACGGTGAAAAACTGTTTTTT	CASRPYGEKLFF
.	TRBV4-1	TRBJ2-7	.	TGCGCCAGCAGCCAAGAGTCAGACCCCACAGGGAGTCGCTCTGTCGACGAGCAGTACTTC	CASSQESDPTGSRSVDEQYF
.	TRBV2	TRBJ1-2	.	TGTGCCAGCAGCTATCGAAATTATGGCTACACCTTC	CASSYRNYGYTF
.	TRBV28	TRBJ1-1	.	TGTGCCAGCAGTGCAGTGTCTGAAGCTTTCTTT	CASSAVSEAFF
few	TRBV7-8	TRBJ1-5	.	TGTGCCAGCAGACAGGATAGCAATCAGCCCCAGCATTTT	CASRQDSNQPQHF
.	TRBV14	TRBJ2-2	.	TGTGCCAGCAGCCAAATCGACACCGGGGAGCTGTTTTTT	CASSQIDTGELFF
few	TRBV28	TRBJ2-4	.	TGTGCCAGCAGTTTAGACTACAAAAACATTCAGTACTTC	CASSLDYKNIQYF
few	TRBV4-3	TRBJ1-2	.	TGCGCCAGCAGTACGGAGATTAACTATGGCTACACCTTC	CASSTEINYGYTF
few	TRBV9	TRBJ2-1	TRBD2	TGTGCCAGCAGCGTAGCCCCGAGGAGCGGGAGAGGCAATGAGCAGTTCTTC	CASSVAPRSGRGNEQFF
few	TRBV5-1	TRBJ2-7	TRBD2	TGCGCCAGCACCGTACTAGCGGGAGGCTACGAGCAGTACTTC	CASTVLAGGYEQYF
few	TRBV7-9	TRBJ2-7	TRBD1	TGTGCCAGCAGCTTACGACAGGGTTCCGAGCAGTACTTC	CASSLRQGSEQYF
few	TRBV30	TRBJ2-7	TRBD2	TGTGCCTGCAGGACTAGCGGGTCCTACGAGCAGTACTTC	CACRTSGSYEQYF
few	TRBV5-1	TRBJ2-5	.	TGCGCCAGCAGCTTGGCCGGGATTCCAGAGACCCAGTACTTC	CASSLAGIPETQYF
.	TRBV6-5	TRBJ1-2	.	TGTGCCAGCAGTTACTCGAATGGGGCTTTGGGCTATGGCTACACCTTC	CASSYSNGALGYGYTF
.	TRBV18	TRBJ2-5	TRBD2	TGTGCCAGCTCACCTGCGGGGGGGTACCAAGAGACCCAGTACTTC	CASSPAGGYQETQYF
.	TRBV7-2	TRBJ1-2	TRBD1	TGTGCCAGCAGTCAAAGGACAGGGTGGAACTATGGCTACACCTTC	CASSQRTGWNYGYTF
.	TRBV18	TRBJ1-5	.	TGTGCCAGCTCCCCTAACAGGGAATCCGAGCCCCAGCATTTT	CASSPNRESEPQHF
.	TRBV4-2	TRBJ1-2	TRBD1	TGTGCCAGCAGCCCCTCAGGGACAGGGAACTATGGCTACACCTTC	CASSPSGTGNYGYTF
.	TRBV7-3	TRBJ1-2	.	TGTGCCAGCAGCTTAAACCCCCAGGGAGGCTACACCTTC	CASSLNPQGGYTF
few	TRBV28	TRBJ2-7	.	TGTGCCAGCAGTTTAATCCGTAGGGGTCTCAACGAGCAGTACTTC	CASSLIRRGLNEQYF
few	TRBV18	TRBJ2-7	TRBD1	TGTGCCAGCTCAGAAGGGCAGGACAGGGCATGGTACTTC	CASSEGQDRAWYF
.	TRBV30	TRBJ1-2	TRBD1	TGTGCCTGGAGCGGCGATAGGGTACAGGGGCGCTATGGCTACACCTTC	CAWSGDRVQGRYGYTF
few	TRBV28	TRBJ2-5	.	TGTGCCAGCAGTTCTCCAGGGTTGAAAGAGACCCAGTACTTC	CASSSPGLKETQYF
.	TRBV7-9	TRBJ2-7	TRBD1	TGTGCCAGCAGCGACGGCCGGGACAGATCCTACGAGCAGTACTTC	CASSDGRDRSYEQYF
.	TRBV6-6	TRBJ1-5	.	TGTGCCAGCATTGACCCCCGAGGAGGCAATCAGCCCCAGCATTTT	CASIDPRGGNQPQHF